Following are 14 T cell receptor beta chains from one sample sequenced in a study of T cells in localized non-small cell lung cancer (dated by TCRdb to the early 2020s). The method behind the library was the immunoSEQ multiplex PCR assay. TCRdb obtained this table from immuneACCESS and retained in-frame rearrangements with V and J assigned. These tables miss some clones; where compared with another copy, unresolved V genes account for less than half of the shortfall, and the remainder is unexplained. This sample is represented by tens of thousands of clones; around 86% of them were singletons. The ten biggest clones cover around 6.1% of the sample. The sample in question was peripheral blood mononuclear cells, obtained before any cancer treatment. The receptors come from a male donor at least 60 years old with stage II lung adenocarcinoma.

The genes are TRBV5-6 and TRBJ1-5, with 9 nucleotides matching TRBD1. V trimming: 6 bases; J trimming: 7 bases; junction bases outside the gene matches: 14. CDR1 SGHDT and CDR2 YYEEEE come from the germline V gene. The CDR3 length is 16 residues. CDR3: CASTKARDRVDQPQHF. For the CDR3, the DNA is TGTGCCAGCACTAAAGCCCGGGACAGGGTAGACCAGCCCCAGCATTTT.

The chain is built from TRBV6-5 and TRBJ1-1; D unclear. The CDR3 runs 13 residues. The V gene's germline CDR1 is MNHEY and CDR2 SVGAGI. Trimming removed 0 bases from V and 8 bases from J, with 10 bases in between. CDR3 residues: CASSYSRRSEAFF. As DNA, the CDR3 is TGTGCCAGCAGTTACTCGAGAAGGTCCGAAGCTTTCTTT.

This chain joins TRBV4-3 and TRBJ2-7; 8 nucleotides agree with TRBD2. The V gene end was trimmed by 0 bases and the J gene end by 1 base; junction bases not matched to a gene: 8. Germline V CDR1 and CDR2: LGHNA, YSLEER. The CDR3 is made up of 17 amino acids. DNA of the CDR3: TGCGCCAGCAGCCAAGAGGGGGCGGGAGGCCCGTCCTACGAGCAGTACTTC. Encoded protein: CASSQEGAGGPSYEQYF.

The V call is TRBV28, the J call TRBJ1-1, with 7 bases matching TRBD1. The CDR3 is 14 amino acids. Unmatched junction bases numbered 10, after V lost 7 bases and J lost 5 bases. Germline CDR1 is MDHEN and CDR2 is SYDVKM. The CDR3 nucleotides read TGTGCCAGCACCGATGCCAGGGGGTGGACTGAAGCTTTCTTT. Translated, it gives CASTDARGWTEAFF.

V usage is TRBV11-2 and J usage is TRBJ1-1; the D gene is possibly TRBD1 (5 bases). Germline CDR1 and CDR2: SGHAT and FQNNGV. V was clipped by 5 bases and J by 6 bases, with 13 bases between them. The CDR3 is made up of 13 amino acids. As DNA, the CDR3 is TGTGCCAGCAGCCCTAGGGGTACACCTGAAGCTTTCTTT. Residues: CASSPRGTPEAFF.

The genes are TRBV5-4 and TRBJ1-4, with D uncertain. The CDR3 runs to 14 residues. The V and J ends lost 3 bases and 4 bases respectively, with 10 bases between them. The V gene's germline CDR1 is SGHNT and CDR2 YYREEE (reference sequence). The CDR3 DNA sequence: TGTGCCAGCAGCTCCGAACTTAATAATGAAAAACTGTTTTTT. It specifies CASSSELNNEKLFF.

The V gene is TRBV20-1, the J gene TRBJ1-2; 7 bases align to TRBD1. Germline V gene lookup returns CDR1 DFQATT and CDR2 SNEGSKA (reference sequence). The CDR3 sequence is 11 residues long. This CDR3 reads CSGDRSYGYTF. The CDR3 DNA sequence: TGCAGCGGGGACAGATCCTATGGCTACACCTTC.

The gene calls are TRBV19 and TRBJ2-4; D unresolved. V gave up 5 bases and J gave up 4 bases, with 6 bases separating them. Per the germline V gene, CDR1 is LNHDA and CDR2 is SQIVND (reference sequence). The CDR3 has 12 amino acids. CDR3 in DNA: TGTGCCAGTAGTTTCAGAAAAAACATTCAGTACTTC. It translates to CASSFRKNIQYF.

This clone was counted once. V usage is TRBV7-2 and J usage is TRBJ1-6; D might be TRBD1 (6 bases). The CDR3 is 16 amino acids. CDR1 is SGHTA and CDR2 is FQGNSA in the germline V gene. V was shortened by 6 bases and J by 2 bases, with 14 bases between the two germline ends. DNA for the CDR3: TGTGCCAGCAGTTTGGGGGGGGCCACCTATAATTCACCCCTCCACTTT. Its protein product is CASSLGGATYNSPLHF.

The genes are TRBV11-2 and TRBJ1-1; 9 nucleotides agree with TRBD1. CDR1 SGHAT and CDR2 FQNNGV come from the germline V gene. The V and J ends lost 4 bases and 0 bases, in that order; junction bases with no gene match: 6. The CDR3 is 16 residues long. The chain's CDR3 is CASSSDRGLLNTEAFF. CDR3 nucleotides: TGTGCCAGCAGCTCGGACAGGGGACTTTTGAACACTGAAGCTTTCTTT.

This sequence joins TRBV6-1 and TRBJ2-7; tentatively, D is TRBD1 (6 bases). V lost 5 bases and J 0 bases, leaving 14 bases between the germline ends. This CDR3 has 15 amino acids. Germline CDR1 MNHNS, CDR2 SASEGT. CDR3 residues: CASSPSWTASYEQYF. In DNA, the CDR3 is TGTGCCAGCAGTCCCAGTTGGACAGCCTCCTACGAGCAGTACTTC.

The chain couples TRBV21-1 to TRBJ2-1; TRBD2 reflects the table's D call only, with no check against the DNA. TRBV21-1 is deemed a pseudogene. The CDR3 is 15 residues long. CDR3 coding DNA: TGTGCCAGCGATTGCCAGGGAGGAACAATGATTGAGCAGTTCTTC. Its translation is CASDCQGGTMIEQFF.

The chain carries TRBV6-1 and TRBJ2-1; D tentatively fits TRBD1 or TRBD2 (5 bases each). Germline-derived CDR1 and CDR2 are MNHNS and SASEGT. Deletions cut 11 bases from V and 4 bases from J, with 9 bases between. This CDR3 is built from 11 residues. The CDR3 DNA follows: TGTGCCGGGGGTCCTTACAATGAGCAGTTCTTC. This translates into CAGGPYNEQFF.

The chain couples TRBV5-6 to TRBJ1-1; 9 nucleotides align to TRBD1. From germline, CDR1 is SGHDT and CDR2 YYEEEE. The CDR3 extends over 15 amino acids. The trim removed 4 bases at V and 11 bases at J, leaving 15 bases unmatched. In DNA, the CDR3 is TGTGCCAGCAGCCCATGGGACGGGACAGGGTACGGGGCTTTCTTT. It codes for CASSPWDGTGYGAFF.